The 3 T cell receptor beta chains below come from one sample, sequenced in a study of T cells in Graves' hyperthyroidism and ophthalmopathy. Authors of the study amplified TCR beta CDR3 regions from RNA transcripts. When the TCR CDR3 underwent first-round RT-PCR, the HTBI primer set was used. TCRdb reprocessed the multiplex PCR reads via MiXCR and lists one record per CDR3 protein. The sample has 250,000 to 300,000 distinct CDR3 sequences, roughly 15% seen once; the top ten hold roughly 30%. Source material: blood. These receptors were taken from a woman aged 50 to 60 with Graves' hyperthyroidism that later progressed to Graves' ophthalmopathy.

The gene calls are TRBV5-1 and TRBJ2-6; no clear D. The CDR3 spans 14 residues. Trimming removed 4 bases at V and 2 bases at J, with 7 bases between. From germline, CDR1 is SGHRS and CDR2 YFSETQ. Written as DNA, the CDR3 is TGCGCCAGCAGCCGGACCACTGGGGCCAACGTCCTGACTTTC. Protein: CASSRTTGANVLTF.

This clonotype was counted many times. CDR3 protein: CAIRTSGTAYNEQFF. CDR3 sequence (DNA): TGTGCCATCCGGACTAGCGGGACAGCCTACAATGAGCAGTTCTTC. J is TRBJ2-1 and V is TRBV10-3; TRBD2 matches 12 bases. The CDR3 runs to 15 residues. Germline V gene data show CDR1 as ENHRY and CDR2 as SYGVKD. J gave up 2 bases and V 8 bases, and 4 bases lay outside the gene matches.

This clonotype was counted at least ten times. CDR3 bases: TGTGCCAGCAGGATTAGGGACTCAGGATACTACGAGCAGTACTTC. It specifies CASRIRDSGYYEQYF. V gene TRBV28 combines with J gene TRBJ2-7, with D perhaps TRBD2 (6 bases). Trimming removed 6 bases from V and 3 bases from J, with 18 bases in between. Germline V gene data show CDR1 as MDHEN and CDR2 as SYDVKM. This CDR3 region has 15 residues. Combining the CDR3 with reference TRBV28 and TRBJ2-7 gives the whole variable domain DVKVTQSSRYLVKRTGEKVFLECVQDMDHENMFWYRQDPGLGLRLIYFSYDVKMKEKGDIPEGYSVSREKKERFSLILESASTNQTSMYLCASRIRDSGYYEQYFGPGTRLTVT.